A single sample is the source of the 8 T cell receptor beta chains below, sequenced in a study of blood T cell repertoires in COVID-19. Some clones are missing from TCRdb's copy, which holds only in-frame ones; the method was immunoSEQ multiplex PCR. The table records over 150,000 clones, 90% to 95% of them present only once. Material: peripheral blood. These receptors were obtained from a man aged 45-65 years with acute or convalescent COVID-19.

J is TRBJ2-2 and V is TRBV7-2, with 7 bases that match TRBD1. From germline, CDR1 is SGHTA and CDR2 FQGNSA. The CDR3 length is 16 residues. With 5 bases clipped from V and 6 bases from J, the junction kept 12 bases outside the gene matches. CDR3 loop: CASSIQGSSISGELFF. The DNA of the CDR3 is TGTGCCAGCAGCATACAGGGGTCGTCGATCTCCGGGGAGCTGTTTTTT.

The chain is built from TRBV29-1 and TRBJ1-2, with 8 bases identical to TRBD1. The germline V gene encodes CDR1 SQVTM and CDR2 ANQGSEA. The CDR3 extends over 13 amino acids. The V segment lost 4 bases and the J segment 2 bases; nucleotides outside the gene matches: 3. The CDR3 sequence is CSVGTGRNYGYTF. CDR3 in DNA: TGCAGCGTTGGGACAGGGAGGAACTATGGCTACACCTTC.

The genes are TRBV28 and TRBJ1-3, with 8 bases identical to TRBD1. Trimming cost V 5 bases and J 5 bases; bases outside gene matches: 11. Germline assignment: CDR1 MDHEN and CDR2 SYDVKM. The CDR3 is 16 amino acids. The CDR3: CASSLLQGASRNTIYF. The DNA for the CDR3 is TGTGCCAGCAGTCTTCTTCAGGGGGCATCTAGAAACACCATATATTTT.

This rearrangement joins TRBV4-2 to TRBJ2-5; 9 positions agree with TRBD1. Per the germline V gene, CDR1 is LGHNA and CDR2 is YNFKEQ. The CDR3 is 14 residues long. Losses at the gene ends were 4 bases for V and 3 bases for J; bases not matched to a gene: 3. CDR3 protein: CASSPGQGEETQYF. CDR3 in DNA: TGTGCCAGCAGCCCGGGACAGGGAGAAGAGACCCAGTACTTC.

The rearrangement joins TRBV29-1 to TRBJ1-5, with D possibly matching TRBD1 (5 bases). Trimming took 7 bases from V and 4 from J, leaving 11 bases between them. The V gene's germline CDR1 is SQVTM and CDR2 ANQGSEA. This CDR3 is 12 amino acids long. The CDR3, as DNA: TGCAGCGCCGGGGGTCAGAATCAGCCCCAGCATTTT. Amino acid sequence: CSAGGQNQPQHF.

V and J are TRBV5-8 and TRBJ2-1; 8 bases fit TRBD1. This CDR3 contains 14 residues. Germline CDR1 and CDR2: SGHTS and YDEGEE. The J segment lost 2 bases and the V segment lost 9 bases, leaving 7 bases of the junction unmatched. CDR3 coding DNA: TGTGCCATCGATCCGGACAGGGCCTACAATGAGCAGTTCTTC. Amino acids: CAIDPDRAYNEQFF.

This clone appeared once. V gene TRBV18 combines with J gene TRBJ2-2, with 8 nucleotides matching TRBD1. Germline-derived CDR1 and CDR2 are KGHSH and LQKENI. V gave up 4 bases and J gave up 2 bases; unmatched junction bases: 3. The CDR3 totals 15 residues. DNA of the CDR3: TGTGCCAGCTCACGACAGGGGAGTAACACCGGGGAGCTGTTTTTT. This codes for CASSRQGSNTGELFF.

J is TRBJ1-2 and V is TRBV28; tentatively, D is TRBD1 (5 bases). Trimming left V 6 bases short and J 5 bases short, with 19 bases between. The germline CDR1 and CDR2 sequences are MDHEN and SYDVKM. This CDR3 is 15 amino acids long. CDR3 bases: TGTGCCAGCAGGAGCGGAGGGACCAGCTTTTATGGCTACACCTTC. Its translation: CASRSGGTSFYGYTF.